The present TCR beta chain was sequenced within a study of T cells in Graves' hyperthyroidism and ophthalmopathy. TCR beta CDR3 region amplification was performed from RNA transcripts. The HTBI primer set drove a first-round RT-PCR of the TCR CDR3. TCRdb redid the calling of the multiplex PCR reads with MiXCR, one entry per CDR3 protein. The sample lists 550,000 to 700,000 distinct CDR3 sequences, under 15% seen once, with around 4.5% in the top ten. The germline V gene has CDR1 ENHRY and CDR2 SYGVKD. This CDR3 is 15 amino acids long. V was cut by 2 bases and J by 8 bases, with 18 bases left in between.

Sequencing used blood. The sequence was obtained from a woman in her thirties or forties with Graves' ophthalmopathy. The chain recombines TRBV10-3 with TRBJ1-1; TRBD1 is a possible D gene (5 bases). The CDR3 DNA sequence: TGTGCCATCAGTGAGCCACGTACAGGCATCGCCGAAGCTTTCTTT. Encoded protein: CAISEPRTGIAEAFF.